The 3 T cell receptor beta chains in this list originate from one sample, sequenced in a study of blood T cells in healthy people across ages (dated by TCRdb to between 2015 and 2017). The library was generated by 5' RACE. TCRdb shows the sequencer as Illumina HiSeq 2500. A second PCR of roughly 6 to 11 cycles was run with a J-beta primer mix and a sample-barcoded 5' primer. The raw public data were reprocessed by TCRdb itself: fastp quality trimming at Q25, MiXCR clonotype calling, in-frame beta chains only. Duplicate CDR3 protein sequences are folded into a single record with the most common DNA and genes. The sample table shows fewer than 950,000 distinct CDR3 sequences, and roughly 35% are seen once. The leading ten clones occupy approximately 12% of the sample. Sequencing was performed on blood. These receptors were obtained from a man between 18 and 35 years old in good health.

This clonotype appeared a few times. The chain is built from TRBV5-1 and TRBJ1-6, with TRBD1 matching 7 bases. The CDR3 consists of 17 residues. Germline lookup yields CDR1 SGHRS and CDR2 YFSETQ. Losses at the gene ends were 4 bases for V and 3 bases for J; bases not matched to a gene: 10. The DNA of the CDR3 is TGCGCCAGCAGCCGGACGGATACAGGGGACTATAATTCACCCCTCCACTTT. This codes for CASSRTDTGDYNSPLHF.

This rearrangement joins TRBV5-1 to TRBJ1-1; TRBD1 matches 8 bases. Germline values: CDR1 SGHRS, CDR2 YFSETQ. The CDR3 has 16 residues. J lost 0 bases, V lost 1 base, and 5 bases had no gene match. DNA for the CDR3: TGCGCCAGCAGCTTGCCACGGGACAGGTTGAACACTGAAGCTTTCTTT. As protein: CASSLPRDRLNTEAFF.

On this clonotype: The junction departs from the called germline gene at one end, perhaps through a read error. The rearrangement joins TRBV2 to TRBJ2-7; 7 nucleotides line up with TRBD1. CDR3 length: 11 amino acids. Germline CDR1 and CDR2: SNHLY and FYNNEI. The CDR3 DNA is TGTACCAGCACTGACAGGGTGGGGCAGTACTTC. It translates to CTSTDRVGQYF.